Reported below is one T cell receptor beta chain. This receptor's antigen is unknown. No per-base quality is available; no much larger clone lies one base away. This entry belongs to a study of blood T cell repertoires in COVID-19 (TCRdb year 2020). Regarding the research as a whole: The collaborator samples originated in the United States, Italy and Spain and spanned the acute and convalescent phases of COVID-19. The prospective study material was composed of cDNA or gDNA derived from T cells, B-cell-depleted T cells, or PBMCs. The dataset comprised deeply sampled blood TCRbeta repertoires from subjects exposed to, actively infected with, or recovered from COVID-19. The repertoires were released in a freely available public database intended as a resource for research on the immune response to SARS-CoV-2. Samples came from the ongoing ImmuneRACE study (first 160 participants) plus 1,254 subjects from 6 global collaborators. Sample metadata almost always included a de-identified subject ID, COVID-19 status, age in years and sex. Where available, HLA class I and class II types were taken from metadata supplied by the sample provider and were not determined by assay-based typing.

Measured from the cysteine to the phenylalanine, the CDR3 is 13 residues long. The entry retains the CDR3 DNA only, 39 bases that are in frame from base 1. The germline V gene (reference sequence) specifies MNHNY as CDR1 and SVGAGI as CDR2. V is trimmed back by 6 bases and J by 3 bases, and the junction contains 5 bases that no gene match accounts for. TCRbeta CDR3 regions were amplified from genomic DNA by means of the immunoSEQ Assay, a bias-controlled multiplex PCR. The authors processed their data as follows. Nucleated cell counts per sample were estimated from amplification of reference gene primers within the assay. Sequence reads were collapsed and filtered to measure the absolute abundance of every unique TCRbeta CDR3 rearrangement. For each sample, productive Simpson clonality was calculated as the square root of Simpson's diversity index over productive rearrangements. TCRdb's version of the immuneACCESS table is confined to in-frame rearrangements and falls short of the full clone set. An unresolved V gene accounts for under half of the shortfall where checked; the remainder is of unknown origin. V, J and clone size are those of that table, while D and trimming were read from the DNA. Across this sample there are about 200,000 clones, with more than 75% seen only once. 4.5% to 5% of the sample lies in the top ten.

Collaborating institutions collected whole blood in K2EDTA tubes following their own protocols. For TCRbeta analysis, collaborators shipped samples as frozen whole blood, isolated PBMCs, or DNA extracted from either of those sample types. Points the paper makes about the study in general: How much clinical and demographic metadata was included differed by source and by participant, and the metadata was provided uncurated.

What was sequenced was peripheral blood. This chain is built from TRBV6-6 and TRBJ2-7, and TRBD2 aligns with 7 junction nucleotides. The clonotype originates from a woman over 75 with acute or convalescent COVID-19. The CDR3 reads as follows: CASRAGTNYEQYF. The DNA sequence follows: TGTGCCAGCAGAGCCGGGACTAACTACGAGCAGTACTTC.